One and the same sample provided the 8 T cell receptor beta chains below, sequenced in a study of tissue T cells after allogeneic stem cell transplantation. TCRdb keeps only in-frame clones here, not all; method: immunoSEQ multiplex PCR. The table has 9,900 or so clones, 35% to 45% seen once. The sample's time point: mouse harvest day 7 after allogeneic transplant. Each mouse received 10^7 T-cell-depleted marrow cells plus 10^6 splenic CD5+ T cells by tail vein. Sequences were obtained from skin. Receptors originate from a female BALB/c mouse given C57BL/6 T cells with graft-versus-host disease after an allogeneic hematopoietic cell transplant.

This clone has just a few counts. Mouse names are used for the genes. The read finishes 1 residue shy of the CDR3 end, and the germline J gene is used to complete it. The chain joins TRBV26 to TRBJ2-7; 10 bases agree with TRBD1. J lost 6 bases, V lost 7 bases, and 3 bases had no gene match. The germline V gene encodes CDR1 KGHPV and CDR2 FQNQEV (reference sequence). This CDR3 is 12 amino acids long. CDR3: CASIRDRGEQYF. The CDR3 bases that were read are TGTGCCAGCATACGGGACAGGGGTGAACAGTAC.

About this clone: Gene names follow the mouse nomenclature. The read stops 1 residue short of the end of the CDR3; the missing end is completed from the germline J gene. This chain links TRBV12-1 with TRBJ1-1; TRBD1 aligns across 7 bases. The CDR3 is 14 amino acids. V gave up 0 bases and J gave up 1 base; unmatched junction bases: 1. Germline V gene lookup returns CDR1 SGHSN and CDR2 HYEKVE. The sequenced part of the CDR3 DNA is TGTGCCAGCTCTCTCTGGGACAGAAACACAGAAGTCTTC. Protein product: CASSLWDRNTEVF. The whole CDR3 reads CASSLWDRNTEVFF.

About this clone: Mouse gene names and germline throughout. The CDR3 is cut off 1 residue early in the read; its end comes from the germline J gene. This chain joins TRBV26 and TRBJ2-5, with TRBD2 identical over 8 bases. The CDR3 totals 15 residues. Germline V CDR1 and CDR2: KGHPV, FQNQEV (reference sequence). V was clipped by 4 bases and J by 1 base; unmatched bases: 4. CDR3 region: CASSPTGGYQDTQYF. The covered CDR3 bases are TGTGCCAGCAGTCCAACTGGGGGTTACCAAGACACCCAGTAC.

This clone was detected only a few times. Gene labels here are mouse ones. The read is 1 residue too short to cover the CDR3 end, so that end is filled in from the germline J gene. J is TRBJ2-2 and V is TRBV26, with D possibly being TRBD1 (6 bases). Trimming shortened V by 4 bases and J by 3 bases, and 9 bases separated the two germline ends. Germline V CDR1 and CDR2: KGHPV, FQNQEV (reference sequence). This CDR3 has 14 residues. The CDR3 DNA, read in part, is TGTGCCAGCAGTCAACAGGGAGACACCGGGCAGCTCTAC. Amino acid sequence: CASSQQGDTGQLY. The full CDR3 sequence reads CASSQQGDTGQLYF.

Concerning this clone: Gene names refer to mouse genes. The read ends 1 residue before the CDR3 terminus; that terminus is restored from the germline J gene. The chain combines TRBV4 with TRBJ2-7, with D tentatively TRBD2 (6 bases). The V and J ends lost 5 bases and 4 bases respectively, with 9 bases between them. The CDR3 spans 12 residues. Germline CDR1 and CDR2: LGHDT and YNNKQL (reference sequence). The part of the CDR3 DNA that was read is TGTGCCAGCAGCCGGACTGCTTATGAACAGTAC. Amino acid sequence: CASSRTAYEQY. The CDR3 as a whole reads CASSRTAYEQYF.

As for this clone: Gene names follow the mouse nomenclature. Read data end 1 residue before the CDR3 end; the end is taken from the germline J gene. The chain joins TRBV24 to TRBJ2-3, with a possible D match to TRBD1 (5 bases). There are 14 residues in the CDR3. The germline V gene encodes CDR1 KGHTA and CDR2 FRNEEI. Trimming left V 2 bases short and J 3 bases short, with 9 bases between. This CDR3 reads CASSLGEGAETLYF. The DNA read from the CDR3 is TGTGCCAGCAGTCTGGGGGAGGGGGCAGAAACGCTGTAT.

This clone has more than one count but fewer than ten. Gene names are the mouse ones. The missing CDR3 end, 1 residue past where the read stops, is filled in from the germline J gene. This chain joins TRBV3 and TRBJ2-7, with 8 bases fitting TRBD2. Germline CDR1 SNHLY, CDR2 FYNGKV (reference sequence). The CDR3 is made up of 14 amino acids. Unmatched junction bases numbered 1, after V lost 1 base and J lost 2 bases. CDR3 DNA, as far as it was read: TGTGCCAGCAGCTTAGGGACTGGGACCTATGAACAGTAC. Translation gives CASSLGTGTYEQY. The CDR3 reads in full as CASSLGTGTYEQYF.

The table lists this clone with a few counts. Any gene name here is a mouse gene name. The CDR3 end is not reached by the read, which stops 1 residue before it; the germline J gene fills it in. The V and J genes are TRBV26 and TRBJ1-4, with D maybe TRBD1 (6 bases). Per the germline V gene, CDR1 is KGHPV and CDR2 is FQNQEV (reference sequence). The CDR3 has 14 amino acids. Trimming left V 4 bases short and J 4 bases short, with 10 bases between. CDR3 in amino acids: CASSRGHFNERLFF. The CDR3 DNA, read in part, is TGTGCCAGCAGTCGGGGACACTTCAACGAAAGATTATTT.